This T cell receptor (beta chain) was identified during a study of memory CD4+ T cells and cytomegalovirus serostatus. Overall study results and limits: The CMV-associated TCR signature appears largely within the CD4+ memory repertoire.

Trimming took off 2 bases at V and 4 bases at J, with 11 bases between the two ends. Per germline, CDR1 MNHNS and CDR2 SASEGT. The CDR3 contains 14 residues. Per the authors' pipeline: After removing out-of-frame reads, around 2 million distinct TCRbeta sequences remained. Repertoires were generated with immunoSEQ multiplex PCR, while TCRdb's copy carries only in-frame clones and drops some. The DNA was the basis for D and trimming; V, J and clone size are from that table. This sample yields around 45,000 clones, of which less than 85% are seen a single time; around 1.9% belongs to the top ten. With respect to this clone: Its antigen remains unidentified.

Single viable CD3+CD4+CD8-CD45RO+ cells were sorted as the memory CD4+ T cells. V usage is TRBV6-1 and J usage is TRBJ1-1; no clear D. This sequence originates from an adult in good health and CMV-seronegative. Sequencing was carried out using memory CD4+ T cells from blood. The chain's CDR3 is CASSERAGGTEAFF. DNA of the CDR3: TGTGCCAGCAGTGAAAGGGCCGGTGGCACTGAAGCTTTCTTT.